Listed here are 10 T cell receptor beta chains from one sample, sequenced in a study of Ad26.COV2.S vaccination and SARS-CoV-2 variants. Data came from immunoSEQ multiplex PCR; TCRdb stores just in-frame clones and leaves some out. The data hold about 350,000 clones, with approximately 90% observed a single time. Described treatment: around 19 received Ad26.COV2.S at low or high dose, single or two shots; roughly five received placebo; per-sample allocation not given. Day 63 following the first vaccine or placebo injection was when the samples were taken. The material was peripheral blood, obtained in a trial of Ad26.COV2.S vaccine versus placebo. The receptors were gathered from a person aged 18-60 years who received the Ad26.COV2.S COVID-19 vaccine or a placebo.

The J gene is TRBJ2-6, the V gene TRBV9; tentatively, D is TRBD1 (6 bases). Germline-derived CDR1 and CDR2 are SGDLS and YYNGEE. V was cut by 4 bases and J by 3 bases, with 14 bases left in between. The CDR3 has 16 residues. The CDR3 reads CASSPQQGLGANVLTF. The CDR3 nucleotides read TGTGCCAGCAGCCCTCAACAGGGTCTTGGGGCCAACGTCCTGACTTTC. The whole variable domain, filled in from reference TRBV9 and TRBJ2-6, reads DSGVTQTPKHLITATGQRVTLRCSPRSGDLSVYWYQQSLDQGLQFLIQYYNGEERAKGNILERFSAQQFPDLHSELNLSSLELGDSALYFCASSPQQGLGANVLTFGAGSRLTVL.

The chain employs TRBV18 and TRBJ2-1; D remains ambiguous. This CDR3 is 14 amino acids long. Germline V gene sequence: CDR1 KGHSH, CDR2 LQKENI. Trimming stripped 2 bases from V and 2 bases from J, with 7 bases between. CDR3 protein: CASSPIGTYNEQFF. Here the CDR3 DNA reads TGTGCCAGCTCACCAATAGGGACCTACAATGAGCAGTTCTTC.

This clone was picked up a small number of times. The V call is TRBV28, the J call TRBJ2-5; 8 positions match TRBD1. Germline-derived CDR1 and CDR2 are MDHEN and SYDVKM. The CDR3 is made up of 13 amino acids. V lost 4 bases to trimming and J lost 5 bases; unmatched junction nucleotides: 3. CDR3 DNA sequence: TGTGCCAGCAGTTCAGGGGGCGCGGAGACCCAGTACTTC. Its protein is CASSSGGAETQYF.

The genes are TRBV5-8 and TRBJ1-4; TRBD1 is a possible D gene (5 bases). This CDR3 has 13 amino acids. V shed 6 bases and J shed 7 bases, with 13 bases lying between them. From germline, CDR1 is SGHTS and CDR2 YDEGEE. The CDR3 here is CASTEARAEKLFF. The CDR3 DNA sequence: TGTGCCAGCACCGAGGCCAGGGCTGAAAAACTGTTTTTT.

This clone was picked up one time. The chain employs TRBV27 and TRBJ2-3; D might be TRBD1 (6 bases). The CDR3 spans 15 residues. The V gene's germline CDR1 is MNHEY and CDR2 SMNVEV (reference sequence). The ends were cut back, 1 base at V and 4 bases at J, with 12 bases in the middle. The CDR3, as DNA: TGTGCCAGCAGTTTATTGTCAGGGGACGCAGATACGCAGTATTTT. Protein sequence: CASSLLSGDADTQYF.

The chain carries TRBV6-5 and TRBJ2-5, with TRBD1 matching 7 bases. Trimming at V came to 6 bases and at J to 9 bases, leaving 13 bases not matched to a gene. This CDR3 has 14 amino acids. Germline values: CDR1 MNHEY, CDR2 SVGAGI. The CDR3 DNA is TGTGCCAGCAGGGCCACAGGGGCCGGCGCTTCCCAGTACTTC. The encoded protein is CASRATGAGASQYF.

The J gene is TRBJ2-5, the V gene TRBV2, with 9 bases identical to TRBD1. Germline CDR1 SNHLY, CDR2 FYNNEI. The CDR3 is made up of 14 amino acids. Unmatched junction bases numbered 11, after V lost 11 bases and J lost 4 bases. The CDR3 coding sequence is TGTGCCGGGGGGGACAGGGTAATAGGAGAGACCCAGTACTTC. Translated, it gives CAGGDRVIGETQYF.

The rearrangement links TRBV5-4 to TRBJ2-3; D call uncertain. Trimming removed 4 bases at V and 3 bases at J, with 24 bases between. Germline assignment: CDR1 SGHNT and CDR2 YYREEE (reference sequence). The CDR3 runs 18 residues. The chain's CDR3 is CASSRPDGRDLGTDTQYF. The CDR3 nucleotides read TGTGCCAGCAGCCGACCGGACGGGCGCGATTTAGGGACAGATACGCAGTATTTT.

Here the CDR3 DNA reads TGTGCCAGTAGTATAGTCCAAGACACTGAAGCTTTCTTT. This gives the protein CASSIVQDTEAFF. This chain links TRBV19 with TRBJ1-1; D is ambiguous. V lost 1 base and J lost 3, with 6 bases in between. The CDR3 consists of 13 residues. Germline CDR1 and CDR2: LNHDA and SQIVND (reference sequence). Variable domain in full (rest from reference TRBV19 and TRBJ1-1): DGGITQSPKYLFRKEGQNVTLSCEQNLNHDAMYWYRQDPGQGLRLIYYSQIVNDFQKGDIAEGYSVSREKKESFPLTVTSAQKNPTAFYLCASSIVQDTEAFFGQGTRLTVV.

V is TRBV28 and J is TRBJ2-6; TRBD1 aligns across 11 bases. The length of the CDR3 is 16 residues. The germline V gene encodes CDR1 MDHEN and CDR2 SYDVKM. Unmatched junction bases numbered 3, after V lost 8 bases and J lost 0 bases. The chain's CDR3 is CASLGTGGSGANVLTF. CDR3 DNA sequence: TGTGCCAGCTTAGGGACAGGGGGCTCTGGGGCCAACGTCCTGACTTTC.